Reported below is one T cell receptor beta chain. Its antigen is unknown. The CDR3 is 11 amino acids. Trimming pared 2 bases from V and 7 bases from J, leaving 6 bases between. Germline CDR1 reads SNHLY; CDR2 reads FYNNEI. Isolated RNA was reverse transcribed in full, so expressed TCRB transcripts were sequenced. The assay was immunoSEQ multiplex PCR, and TCRdb's table has in-frame clones only and misses some. The sample lists roughly 700,000 clones, around an eighth occurring once. The entry originates in a study of beta chain features in type 1 diabetes. Study-wide results and limits: Type 1 diabetes patients showed a moderate but significant shortening of TCRB CDR3s in all four CD4+ subsets.

Blood was collected once per donor into heparin, averaging approximately 0.12 L. The receptor comes from a young man with type 1 diabetes. V gene TRBV2 combines with J gene TRBJ2-7, with D unresolved. Sample: naive CD4+ T cells from blood. Written as DNA, the CDR3 is TGTGCCAGCAGTGAAACCCTAGAGCAGTACTTC. Translated: CASSETLEQYF.